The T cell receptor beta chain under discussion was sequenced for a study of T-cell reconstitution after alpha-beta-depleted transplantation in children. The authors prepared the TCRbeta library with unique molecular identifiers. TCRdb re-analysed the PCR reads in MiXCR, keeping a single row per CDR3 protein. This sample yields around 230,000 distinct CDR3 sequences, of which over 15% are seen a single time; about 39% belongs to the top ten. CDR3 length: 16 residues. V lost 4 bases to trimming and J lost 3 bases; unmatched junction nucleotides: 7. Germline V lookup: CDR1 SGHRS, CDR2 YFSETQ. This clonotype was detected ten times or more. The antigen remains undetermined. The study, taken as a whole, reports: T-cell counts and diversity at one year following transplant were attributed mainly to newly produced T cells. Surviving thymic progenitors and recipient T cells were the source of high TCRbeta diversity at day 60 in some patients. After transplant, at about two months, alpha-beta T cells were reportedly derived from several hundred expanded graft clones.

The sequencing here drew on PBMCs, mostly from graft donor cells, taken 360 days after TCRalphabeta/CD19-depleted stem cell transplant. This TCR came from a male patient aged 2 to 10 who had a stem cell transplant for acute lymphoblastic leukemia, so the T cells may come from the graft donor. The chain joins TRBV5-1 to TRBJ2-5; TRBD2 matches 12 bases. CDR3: CASSVGGLAGKETQYF. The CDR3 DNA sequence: TGCGCCAGCAGCGTGGGAGGACTAGCGGGGAAAGAGACCCAGTACTTC. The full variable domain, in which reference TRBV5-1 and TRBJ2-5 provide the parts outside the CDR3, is KAGVTQTPRYLIKTRGQQVTLSCSPISGHRSVSWYQQTPGQGLQFLFEYFSETQRNKGNFPGRFSGRQFSNSRSEMNVSTLELGDSALYLCASSVGGLAGKETQYFGPGTRLLVL.